This T cell receptor beta chain was profiled in a study of CD8 T cells in ankylosing spondylitis. There are 15 residues in the CDR3. Germline trimming cut 4 bases from V and 6 bases from J; bases unmatched to any gene: 12. Germline values: CDR1 DFQATT, CDR2 SNEGSKA (reference sequence). This clonotype has a count of ten or more. What it binds is unknown. Whole-study results and caveats: Within ankylosing spondylitis blood, a TCR beta motif made up of roughly eight highly homologous variants appeared to be characteristic. Those disease-linked clones were CD8+; they were also relatively rare in peripheral blood. Reportedly, disease-linked clones are significantly enriched in ankylosing spondylitis patients' matched synovial fluid. Certain motif variants had earlier been reported in reactive arthritis synovial fluid and blood.

Quantitative molecular-barcoded 5'-RACE generated the TCR beta libraries. MiXCR, applied by TCRdb to the 5' RACE reads, yields one record per CDR3 protein. The sample records 700,000 to 850,000 distinct CDR3 sequences, roughly 12% being singletons. The receptor was isolated from a male donor with ankylosing spondylitis. The sequenced sample consisted of blood, either unsorted or a sorted T cell fraction (not recorded which). This chain joins TRBV20-1 and TRBJ2-1, with 7 bases fitting TRBD2. The CDR3: CSAKTFSGSGNEQFF. In DNA form, the CDR3 reads TGCAGTGCTAAAACCTTTAGCGGGTCGGGCAATGAGCAGTTCTTC.